Listed here are 32 T cell receptor beta chains from one sample, sequenced in a study of T-cell memory formation after mild COVID-19. TCRdb fed the 5' RACE reads into MiXCR, producing one record per CDR3 protein. The sample lists fewer than 250,000 distinct CDR3 sequences, approximately 16% occurring once. The sample was PBMCs or a T cell subset sorted from them (not recorded which). The receptors come from an adult woman who had mild COVID-19 (a few samples of this study predate the infection). Cell type and time point are not known.

This clonotype turned up a few times. The genes are TRBV2 and TRBJ1-1; no clear D gene. The V gene's germline CDR1 is SNHLY and CDR2 FYNNEI. The CDR3 length is 15 residues. V lost 6 bases and J lost 1, with 15 bases in between. As DNA, the CDR3 is TGTGCCAGCAGATCAGTCCTGAACCGGAACACTGAAGCTTTCTTT. Its protein product is CASRSVLNRNTEAFF.

This clonotype was seen only a few times. The chain joins TRBV6-5 to TRBJ2-7, with a weak D call TRBD1 (6 bases). The germline V and J ends were trimmed by 2 bases and 2 bases, with 13 bases remaining between them. The CDR3 is 15 residues long. CDR1 is MNHEY, CDR2 SVGAGI, per germline. This chain's CDR3 is CASSYRGQGPYEQYF. DNA for the CDR3: TGTGCCAGCAGTTACCGAGGCCAGGGGCCCTACGAGCAGTACTTC.

The chain is built from TRBV20-1 and TRBJ2-1; tentatively, D is TRBD1 or TRBD2 (6 bases each). The germline V gene has CDR1 DFQATT and CDR2 SNEGSKA (reference sequence). The V end was cut by 1 base, the J end by 0 bases, with 13 bases between. The length of the CDR3 is 16 residues. The CDR3 here is CSARVMRGDSYNEQFF. CDR3 coding DNA: TGCAGTGCTAGAGTTATGAGGGGGGACTCCTACAATGAGCAGTTCTTC.

This clonotype occurred many times. This sequence joins TRBV5-1 and TRBJ2-1; D not resolved. Trimming removed 0 bases from V and 5 bases from J, with 6 bases in between. The CDR3 sequence is 13 residues long. CDR1 and CDR2 (germline): SGHRS, YFSETQ. The CDR3 nucleotides are TGCGCCAGCAGCTTGGGGAGCAACAATGAGCAGTTCTTC. Protein sequence: CASSLGSNNEQFF.

The rearrangement uses TRBV20-1 and TRBJ1-5; D may be TRBD1 (6 bases). Per the germline V gene, CDR1 is DFQATT and CDR2 is SNEGSKA (reference sequence). The germline V and J ends were trimmed by 6 bases and 5 bases, with 20 bases remaining between them. The CDR3 spans 15 residues. The CDR3 sequence is CSAGRRDNRHQPQHF. The CDR3 nucleotides are TGCAGTGCGGGAAGGAGGGACAACCGGCATCAGCCCCAGCATTTT.

This clonotype came up a few times. V usage is TRBV25-1 and J usage is TRBJ1-2; TRBD1 matches at 7 bases. CDR3 length: 13 residues. CDR1 MGHDK and CDR2 SYGVNS come from the germline V gene. The trim removed 5 bases at V and 4 bases at J, leaving 4 bases unmatched. CDR3: CASSPGQPYGYTF. The CDR3 nucleotides read TGTGCCAGCAGTCCGGGACAGCCCTATGGCTACACCTTC.

This clonotype was counted between two and nine times. This chain links TRBV7-9 with TRBJ1-2; D possibly corresponds to TRBD1 (5 bases). The CDR3 is 12 residues long. V gave up 5 bases and J gave up 8 bases, with 12 bases separating them. Germline CDR1 reads SEHNR; CDR2 reads FQNEAQ (reference sequence). As DNA, the CDR3 is TGTGCCAGCAGCCCGCATGGGGGGGGCTACACCTTC. This gives the protein CASSPHGGGYTF.

The chain combines TRBV5-1 with TRBJ1-2; D might be TRBD1 (6 bases). The germline V and J ends were trimmed by 1 base and 1 base, with 11 bases remaining between them. Germline V CDR1 and CDR2: SGHRS, YFSETQ. CDR3 length: 15 residues. DNA of the CDR3: TGCGCCAGCAGCTTGTTCCTACAGGGTAACTATGGCTACACCTTC. This codes for CASSLFLQGNYGYTF.

This chain links TRBV5-4 with TRBJ1-2; the match to TRBD1 covers 8 bases. The V gene's germline CDR1 is SGHNT and CDR2 YYREEE (reference sequence). V shed 4 bases, J shed 6 bases, and the junction held 5 bases outside the gene matches. CDR3 length equals 13 residues. The chain's CDR3 is CASSLGQGNGYTF. The CDR3 DNA reads as TGTGCCAGCAGCCTCGGACAGGGAAATGGCTACACCTTC.

The chain is built from TRBV18 and TRBJ1-1, with a tentative D call TRBD1 (5 bases). The CDR3 loop spans 15 amino acids. V was cut by 0 bases and J by 5 bases, with 13 bases left in between. The germline CDR1 and CDR2 sequences are KGHSH and LQKENI. The CDR3 region is CASSPPVRVGTEAFF. In DNA, the CDR3 is TGTGCCAGCTCACCACCGGTCAGGGTTGGGACTGAAGCTTTCTTT.

The genes are TRBV9 and TRBJ2-5; possibly TRBD1 or TRBD2 for D (5 bases each). V was shortened by 4 bases and J by 5 bases, with 18 bases between the two germline ends. Germline V gene sequence: CDR1 SGDLS, CDR2 YYNGEE. CDR3 size: 15 residues. As DNA, the CDR3 is TGTGCCAGCAGCCTCAGAGAGGGGCTCGGGGAGACCCAGTACTTC. Encoded protein: CASSLREGLGETQYF.

The chain links TRBV5-1 to TRBJ2-1, with D possibly TRBD2 on 6 matching bases. Germline lookup yields CDR1 SGHRS and CDR2 YFSETQ. V lost 2 bases to trimming and J lost 0 bases, with 9 bases between them. This CDR3 has 15 residues. CDR3 sequence: CASSLTSYSYNEQFF. CDR3 DNA sequence: TGCGCCAGCAGCTTAACTAGCTACTCCTACAATGAGCAGTTCTTC.

This clonotype was counted many times. The V gene is TRBV20-1, the J gene TRBJ2-3; D may be TRBD1 (6 bases). This CDR3 contains 15 residues. Trimming took off 3 bases at V and 1 base at J, with 14 bases between the two ends. Germline V lookup: CDR1 DFQATT, CDR2 SNEGSKA (reference sequence). The CDR3 nucleotides are TGCAGTGCTAGCTCGAGGGCAGGGGGCACAGATACGCAGTATTTT. It encodes CSASSRAGGTDTQYF.

This clonotype was observed a handful of times. The rearrangement links TRBV11-3 to TRBJ2-3; D remains unclear. Trimming removed 0 bases from V and 0 bases from J, with 7 bases in between. The CDR3 sequence is 15 residues long. CDR1 SGHNT and CDR2 YENEEA come from the germline V gene. CDR3 sequence (DNA): TGTGCCAGCAGCTTAGAAGGGTCCAGCACAGATACGCAGTATTTT. Protein sequence: CASSLEGSSTDTQYF. The full variable domain, in which reference TRBV11-3 and TRBJ2-3 provide the parts outside the CDR3, is EAGVVQSPRYKIIEKKQPVAFWCNPISGHNTLYWYLQNLGQGPELLIRYENEEAVDDSQLPKDRFSAERLKGVDSTLKIQPAELGDSAVYLCASSLEGSSTDTQYFGPGTRLTVL.

The V call is TRBV12-5, the J call TRBJ2-3; weak D call: TRBD1 (6 bases). Trimming removed 0 bases from V and 2 bases from J, with 9 bases in between. The CDR3 extends over 15 amino acids. Germline CDR1 LGHNT, CDR2 FRNRAP. CDR3 nucleotides: TGTGCTAGTGGTTTGGTACGGGACATCACAGATACGCAGTATTTT. Protein: CASGLVRDITDTQYF. Based on the CDR3 plus reference TRBV12-5 and TRBJ2-3, the full variable domain is DARVTQTPRHKVTEMGQEVTMRCQPILGHNTVFWYRQTMMQGLELLAYFRNRAPLDDSGMPKDRFSAEMPDATLATLKIQPSEPRDSAVYFCASGLVRDITDTQYFGPGTRLTVL.

The sample holds a few counts of this clonotype. V usage is TRBV5-6 and J usage is TRBJ1-1; a possible D gene is TRBD1 (6 bases). In germline, CDR1 is SGHDT, CDR2 YYEEEE. The CDR3 has 14 residues. V shed 4 bases and J shed 2 bases, with 12 bases lying between them. This CDR3 is CASSRDNYNTEAFF. The CDR3 bases are TGTGCCAGCAGCCGGGACAATTACAACACTGAAGCTTTCTTT.

This clonotype occurred many times. The V call is TRBV7-3, the J call TRBJ2-5; D possibly matches TRBD1 or TRBD2 (5 bases each). CDR3 size: 15 residues. Trimming removed 0 bases at V and 2 bases at J, with 10 bases between. Per the germline V gene, CDR1 is SGHTA and CDR2 is FQGTGA. The CDR3 loop reads CASSLTRDLQETQYF. The CDR3 nucleotides are TGTGCCAGCAGCTTAACACGGGACCTTCAAGAGACCCAGTACTTC.

This sequence joins TRBV5-1 and TRBJ1-1; a weak D match, TRBD1 (5 bases). In germline, CDR1 is SGHRS, CDR2 YFSETQ. V lost 4 bases to trimming and J lost 5 bases, with 15 bases between them. The CDR3 consists of 14 residues. For the CDR3, the DNA is TGCGCCAGCAGCCCGGCGGGGGGAGGGACTGAAGCTTTCTTT. This codes for CASSPAGGGTEAFF.

This clonotype was observed many times. This chain links TRBV10-3 with TRBJ1-6; no firm D call. Germline values: CDR1 ENHRY, CDR2 SYGVKD. This CDR3 contains 13 residues. Deletions cut 10 bases from V and 0 bases from J, with 7 bases between. DNA for the CDR3: TGTGCCACCCTACCCTCCTATAATTCACCCCTCCACTTT. Encoded protein: CATLPSYNSPLHF.

This clonotype came up a few times. The V call is TRBV7-6, the J call TRBJ2-1; no firm D call. CDR1 and CDR2 from the germline V gene are SGHVS and FNYEAQ. The CDR3 is made up of 12 amino acids. V lost 4 bases to trimming and J lost 9 bases, with 10 bases between them. CDR3 region: CASSYQLGEQFF. The CDR3 region has the DNA TGTGCCAGCAGCTACCAGTTGGGTGAGCAGTTCTTC.

The chain links TRBV20-1 to TRBJ2-1; a weak D match, TRBD1 (6 bases). The CDR3 has 13 residues. The germline V gene encodes CDR1 DFQATT and CDR2 SNEGSKA (reference sequence). V was shortened by 6 bases and J by 7 bases, with 16 bases between the two germline ends. The CDR3 nucleotides read TGCAGTGCCTACCCTGGACAGATGAATGAGCAGTTCTTC. It yields the protein CSAYPGQMNEQFF.

This clonotype has at least ten counts. The chain carries TRBV10-3 and TRBJ1-2; D remains unclear. Trimming removed 3 bases from V and 6 bases from J, with 11 bases in between. CDR1 and CDR2 from the germline V gene are ENHRY and SYGVKD. The CDR3 runs to 13 residues. The DNA for the CDR3 is TGTGCCATCAGTGAAGGGCCTGGGCATGGCTACACCTTC. Translation gives CAISEGPGHGYTF.

The V gene is TRBV15, the J gene TRBJ1-1, with D perhaps matching TRBD1 (5 bases). This CDR3 has 14 amino acids. Germline V gene lookup returns CDR1 LNHNV and CDR2 YYDKDF (reference sequence). V was trimmed by 3 bases and J by 1 base, leaving 9 bases between them. CDR3 sequence reads: CATSREGRNTEAFF. CDR3 DNA: TGTGCCACCAGCAGGGAGGGGCGGAACACTGAAGCTTTCTTT.

This clonotype was detected a few times. This chain joins TRBV7-2 and TRBJ1-5, with TRBD1 as a possible D gene (6 bases). CDR1 is SGHTA, CDR2 FQGNSA, per germline. The CDR3 sequence is 14 residues long. Trimming took off 6 bases at V and 7 bases at J, with 16 bases between the two ends. This chain's CDR3 is CASRPQGEGQPQHF. CDR3 DNA: TGTGCCAGCAGGCCACAGGGTGAGGGACAGCCCCAGCATTTT.

This CDR3 reads CASSIDPWGRGMWGNQPQHF. CDR3 nucleotide sequence: TGTGCCAGCAGCATCGACCCCTGGGGCCGGGGAATGTGGGGCAATCAGCCCCAGCATTTT. V and J are TRBV21-1 and TRBJ1-5; the table assigns TRBD1, which was not confirmed against the DNA. TRBV21-1 is recorded as a pseudogene. The CDR3 spans 20 residues.

The chain joins TRBV3-1 to TRBJ2-5; D not resolved. The germline gives CDR1 LGHDT, CDR2 YNNKEL (reference sequence). The CDR3 is 14 amino acids. With 1 base removed from V and 6 bases from J, the gap between germline ends came to 12 bases. CDR3 sequence: CASSQAKIWKTQYF. The DNA of the CDR3 is TGTGCCAGCAGCCAAGCGAAGATTTGGAAGACCCAGTACTTC.

This clonotype was observed a handful of times. The J gene is TRBJ2-2, the V gene TRBV11-1; D is perhaps TRBD1 (7 bases). Trimming shortened V by 2 bases and J by 8 bases, and 27 bases separated the two germline ends. This CDR3 spans 19 amino acids. Germline V gene lookup returns CDR1 SGHAT and CDR2 FQDESV (reference sequence). The CDR3 coding sequence is TGTGCCAGCAGCTTATTAATAGGGGGCCCGGGAGCCTCGGCAGGGGAGCTGTTTTTT. Amino acids: CASSLLIGGPGASAGELFF.

The gene calls are TRBV6-2 or TRBV6-3 and TRBJ2-3; D is uncertain. The CDR3 spans 13 residues. The germline CDR1 and CDR2 sequences are MNHEY and SVGEGT. V was pared by 2 bases and J by 2 bases, with 5 bases between. The CDR3 nucleotides are TGTGCCAGCAGTTACCCTCACACAGATACGCAGTATTTT. It codes for CASSYPHTDTQYF.

The chain recombines TRBV7-2 with TRBJ1-1, with no clear D. Trimming left V 4 bases short and J 5 bases short, with 14 bases between. The CDR3 spans 14 residues. Germline-derived CDR1 and CDR2 are SGHTA and FQGNSA. The CDR3 here is CASSSYGIVTEAFF. The CDR3, as DNA: TGTGCCAGCAGCTCCTACGGGATAGTGACTGAAGCTTTCTTT.

The rearrangement links TRBV7-9 to TRBJ1-1; 7 bases line up with TRBD1. CDR3 size: 17 residues. The germline V gene encodes CDR1 SEHNR and CDR2 FQNEAQ (reference sequence). V shed 4 bases and J 6 bases; nucleotides not matched to a gene: 17. CDR3 nucleotide sequence: TGTGCCAGCAGCTCCCCTGCCCTTTATACAGGGGTTGCTGAAGCTTTCTTT. It codes for CASSSPALYTGVAEAFF.

There are many counts of this clonotype. The V and J genes are TRBV6-5 and TRBJ2-7, with 7 bases lining up with TRBD1. The J segment lost 2 bases and the V segment lost 2 bases, leaving 6 bases of the junction unmatched. This CDR3 contains 15 residues. Germline CDR1 reads MNHEY; CDR2 reads SVGAGI. The CDR3 nucleotides are TGTGCCAGCAGTTACAAGGGGGCAAGGACCTACGAGCAGTACTTC. Its translation is CASSYKGARTYEQYF.

Here the CDR3 reads CSASPRSVSSYEQYF. DNA of the CDR3: TGCAGTGCTAGCCCTCGTAGCGTGAGCTCCTACGAGCAGTACTTC. The chain couples TRBV20-1 to TRBJ2-7, with D possibly matching TRBD2 (5 bases). The germline V gene encodes CDR1 DFQATT and CDR2 SNEGSKA (reference sequence). This CDR3 has 15 residues. Between the trimmed V and J ends, which lost 3 bases and 0 bases, there was a span of 15 bases.